Below are 20 T cell receptor beta chains sequenced from a single sample in a study of cytomegalovirus exposure and HLA in healthy donors (dated by TCRdb to about 2017). Library prep was done by the immunoSEQ multiplex PCR assay. For the multiplex PCR, a mixture combining 60 forward primers for TCR Vbeta segments and 13 reverse primers for TCR Jbeta segments was used. In its TCRdb copy, this immuneACCESS table keeps in-frame sequences only and misses some clones. Where compared with another copy, unresolved V genes explain less than half of these, and the others have no known cause. For this sample there are around 89,000 clones; around 75% appear just once. The top ten clones comprise about 3.1% of the sample. Sequencing was carried out using PBMCs. The receptors shown here come from a man aged 35 to 55 in good health and CMV-seronegative.

The V and J genes are TRBV4-1 and TRBJ1-1; 8 bases are a match to TRBD1. The CDR3 contains 14 residues. J gave up 5 bases and V 4 bases, and 6 bases lay outside the gene matches. From germline, CDR1 is MGHRA and CDR2 YSYEKL. The CDR3 DNA reads as TGCGCCAGCAGCCTCGACAGGGGTCAAACTGAAGCTTTCTTT. Translation gives CASSLDRGQTEAFF.

A single count supports this clone. The identical CDR3 is also encoded by other nucleotide sequences in the sample. V usage is TRBV4-1 and J usage is TRBJ1-1; D remains unclear. V lost 3 bases and J 1 base, leaving 9 bases between the germline ends. From germline, CDR1 is MGHRA and CDR2 YSYEKL. The CDR3 is 14 residues long. The CDR3 nucleotides read TGCGCCAGCAGCCAGGCTGAGGGGAACACTGAAGCTTTCTTT. It encodes CASSQAEGNTEAFF.

This rearrangement joins TRBV7-9 to TRBJ1-1; TRBD1 aligns across 10 bases. The J segment lost 0 bases and the V segment lost 5 bases, leaving 12 bases of the junction unmatched. Germline V gives CDR1 SEHNR, CDR2 FQNEAQ (reference sequence). The CDR3 sequence is 18 residues long. CDR3 DNA sequence: TGTGCCAGCAGCACCCTCCGCCGGGACAGGGGCGTGAACACTGAAGCTTTCTTT. Protein product: CASSTLRRDRGVNTEAFF.

This chain joins TRBV7-3 and TRBJ2-2, with D possibly TRBD1 on 5 matching bases. V lost 7 bases to trimming and J lost 1 base, with 13 bases between them. The germline V gene encodes CDR1 SGHTA and CDR2 FQGTGA. The CDR3 totals 15 residues. The CDR3: CASTFRGRNTGELFF. CDR3 bases: TGTGCCAGCACTTTTAGGGGCCGGAACACCGGGGAGCTGTTTTTT.

The chain links TRBV30 to TRBJ2-5; D uncertain. The end of the DNA aligns better with TRBJ2-7, so the J call may be wrong. There are 10 residues in the CDR3. Per the germline V gene, CDR1 is GTSNPN and CDR2 is SVGIG (reference sequence). The CDR3 sequence: CAWSVHEQYF. CDR3 DNA: TGTGCCTGGAGTGTCCACGAGCAGTACTTC.

This clone was recorded a few times. The chain employs TRBV12-5 and TRBJ1-2; maybe TRBD1 (5 bases). Germline CDR1 and CDR2: LGHNT and FRNRAP. The V end lost 1 base, the J end lost 4 bases, and 10 bases lay between the germline ends. The CDR3 is 14 residues long. CDR3 nucleotides: TGTGCTAGTGGTTTGGGGGGCTCAGGCTATGGCTACACCTTC. Its translation: CASGLGGSGYGYTF.

This chain links TRBV18 with TRBJ1-1; TRBD1 agrees at 8 bases. Trimming took 0 bases from V and 8 from J; bases not matched to a gene: 2. The germline gives CDR1 KGHSH, CDR2 LQKENI. The CDR3 covers 13 residues. The CDR3 here is CASSPPDRVEAFF. The DNA for the CDR3 is TGTGCCAGCTCACCACCGGACAGGGTAGAAGCTTTCTTT. The full variable domain, completed using reference TRBV18 and TRBJ1-1, is NAGVMQNPRHLVRRRGQEARLRCSPMKGHSHVYWYRQLPEEGLKFMVYLQKENIIDESGMPKERFSAEFPKEGPSILRIQQVVRGDSAAYFCASSPPDRVEAFFGQGTRLTVV.

This chain connects TRBV4-3 to TRBJ2-3, with D uncertain. Between the trimmed V and J ends, which lost 0 bases and 6 bases, there was a span of 16 bases. This CDR3 has 16 amino acids. Per germline, CDR1 LGHNA and CDR2 YSLEER. The CDR3 region has the DNA TGCGCCAGCAGCCAAGATCAGGCCTGGCTCCCCGATACGCAGTATTTT. Amino acids: CASSQDQAWLPDTQYF.

V is TRBV30 and J is TRBJ1-4; a possible D gene is TRBD1 (6 bases). This CDR3 is built from 14 residues. V gave up 6 bases and J gave up 5 bases, with 16 bases separating them. In germline, CDR1 is GTSNPN, CDR2 SVGIG (reference sequence). The CDR3 DNA reads TGTGCCTGTCCCAGGGGATCAGCGAATGAAAAACTGTTTTTT. Protein product: CACPRGSANEKLFF.

CDR3 protein: CASSKQRTGVYEQYF. DNA for the CDR3: TGTGCCAGCAGCAAGCAGAGGACAGGGGTTTACGAGCAGTACTTC. This rearrangement joins TRBV21-1 to TRBJ2-7; the D segment call TRBD1 is taken from the table without a DNA check. TRBV21-1 is flagged as a pseudogene. This CDR3 spans 15 amino acids.

The chain couples TRBV29-1 to TRBJ1-1; 8 bases are shared with TRBD1. The germline CDR1 and CDR2 sequences are SQVTM and ANQGSEA. V was pared by 6 bases and J by 4 bases, with 4 bases of the junction left unmatched. The CDR3 consists of 12 residues. CDR3 bases: TGCAGCGTGACAGGGGCGGTCACTGAAGCTTTCTTT. Translating gives CSVTGAVTEAFF. Looking up the rest from reference TRBV29-1 and TRBJ1-1 gives the full variable domain: SAVISQKPSRDICQRGTSLTIQCQVDSQVTMMFWYRQQPGQSLTLIATANQGSEATYESGFVIDKFPISRPNLTFSTLTVSNMSPEDSSIYLCSVTGAVTEAFFGQGTRLTVV.

This sequence joins TRBV6-5 and TRBJ2-5; 7 bases match TRBD1. J lost 5 bases, V lost 11 bases, and 8 bases had no gene match. The CDR3 totals 12 residues. Germline-derived CDR1 and CDR2 are MNHEY and SVGAGI. The CDR3 region has the DNA TGTGCCGTAGGACAGGAGACCGAGACCCAGTACTTC. This codes for CAVGQETETQYF.

The chain has TRBV2 and TRBJ1-1; the match to TRBD1 covers 9 bases. Germline-derived CDR1 and CDR2 are SNHLY and FYNNEI. Trimming removed 8 bases from V and 7 bases from J; junction bases left unmatched: 5. This CDR3 is 12 amino acids long. CDR3 bases: TGTGCCAGCGGGGACAGGGTTCGTGAAGCTTTCTTT. It yields the protein CASGDRVREAFF.

The chain links TRBV28 to TRBJ1-1, with D unclear. The CDR3 is 11 residues long. Per germline, CDR1 MDHEN and CDR2 SYDVKM. V lost 9 bases, J lost 7 bases, and 12 bases lay in between. The CDR3 sequence is CASSTYGEAFF. Written as DNA, the CDR3 is TGTGCCAGTAGTACTTACGGTGAAGCTTTCTTT.

This clone was seen just once. J is TRBJ2-3 and V is TRBV5-6; possibly TRBD2 for D (5 bases). CDR1 and CDR2 from the germline V gene are SGHDT and YYEEEE. Trimming removed 3 bases at V and 2 bases at J, with 13 bases between. There are 15 residues in the CDR3. DNA of the CDR3: TGTGCCAGCAGCTCCGCCCCGGGGAACACAGATACGCAGTATTTT. Translated, it gives CASSSAPGNTDTQYF. Full variable domain (missing parts from reference TRBV5-6 and TRBJ2-3): DAGVTQSPTHLIKTRGQQVTLRCSPKSGHDTVSWYQQALGQGPQFIFQYYEEEERQRGNFPDRFSGHQFPNYSSELNVNALLLGDSALYLCASSSAPGNTDTQYFGPGTRLTVL.

This clone has just a few counts. The chain links TRBV9 to TRBJ1-1, with 7 nucleotides matching TRBD1. V lost 5 bases to trimming and J lost 4 bases; unmatched junction nucleotides: 2. Germline V lookup: CDR1 SGDLS, CDR2 YYNGEE. The length of the CDR3 is 12 residues. This chain's CDR3 is CASSQGGTEAFF. CDR3 nucleotide sequence: TGTGCCAGCAGTCAGGGGGGCACTGAAGCTTTCTTT.

V usage is TRBV7-8 and J usage is TRBJ2-1; TRBD2 matches 13 bases. The germline gives CDR1 SGHVS, CDR2 FQNEAQ. The V and J ends lost 5 bases and 6 bases, in that order; junction bases with no gene match: 10. The CDR3 runs to 17 residues. In DNA form, the CDR3 reads TGTGCCAGCAGCCCCCGACTAGCGGGGGGTACGACCAATGAGCAGTTCTTC. This translates into CASSPRLAGGTTNEQFF. Full variable domain (missing parts from reference TRBV7-8 and TRBJ2-1): GAGVSQSPRYKVAKRGQDVALRCDPISGHVSLFWYQQALGQGPEFLTYFQNEAQLDKSGLPSDRFFAERPEGSVSTLKIQRTQQEDSAVYLCASSPRLAGGTTNEQFFGPGTRLTVL.

V is TRBV7-2 and J is TRBJ2-7; TRBD2 is a possible D gene (5 bases). Germline CDR1 SGHTA, CDR2 FQGNSA. Trimming took 5 bases from V and 2 from J, leaving 16 bases between them. This CDR3 has 15 residues. This chain's CDR3 is CASSTSAVEAYEQYF. The CDR3 region has the DNA TGTGCCAGCAGCACAAGCGCAGTGGAGGCCTACGAGCAGTACTTC.

The chain recombines TRBV2 with TRBJ2-2; 12 bases are a match to TRBD2. The CDR3 has 15 amino acids. Trimming removed 8 bases from V and 6 bases from J; junction bases left unmatched: 7. Looked up from germline, CDR1 is SNHLY and CDR2 is FYNNEI. DNA for the CDR3: TGTGCCAGCGAAGCTAGCGGGGGGGCGGCCGGGGAGCTGTTTTTT. Translating gives CASEASGGAAGELFF.

This rearrangement joins TRBV18 to TRBJ2-5; maybe TRBD2 (6 bases). CDR1 is KGHSH, CDR2 LQKENI, per germline. Trimming pared 5 bases from V and 4 bases from J, leaving 20 bases between. This CDR3 region has 16 residues. In nucleotides, the CDR3 is TGTGCCAGCTCAGTTGCTAGCCGGGGGATGGTAGAGACCCAGTACTTC. Its protein product is CASSVASRGMVETQYF.